The 17 T cell receptor beta chains in this list originate from one sample, sequenced in a study of T cell responses to AZD1222 COVID-19 vaccine. Sequencing was performed with immunoSEQ multiplex PCR; in TCRdb, only in-frame clones are kept and a portion is missing. The sample consists of about 120,000 clones, 75% to 95% of them appearing once. Sequenced material: peripheral blood, taken 28 days after the second dose of the MenACWY control vaccine. These receptor sequences come from an adult who received the MenACWY meningococcal vaccine as a control.

The V and J genes are TRBV7-9 and TRBJ2-5; 10 bases line up with TRBD2. This CDR3 has 13 residues. CDR1 SEHNR and CDR2 FQNEAQ come from the germline V gene (reference sequence). With 4 bases clipped from V and 5 bases from J, the junction kept 1 base outside the gene matches. The CDR3 region is CASSSSGSETQYF. DNA for the CDR3: TGTGCCAGCAGCTCTAGCGGGAGTGAGACCCAGTACTTC.

The rearrangement joins TRBV28 to TRBJ1-1, with D uncertain. Trimming pared 11 bases from V and 1 base from J, leaving 14 bases between. The CDR3 has 13 amino acids. Looked up from germline, CDR1 is MDHEN and CDR2 is SYDVKM. Here the CDR3 reads CACETARNTEAFF. CDR3 DNA sequence: TGTGCCTGTGAAACGGCCAGGAACACTGAAGCTTTCTTT.

The V call is TRBV19, the J call TRBJ2-1; a possible D gene is TRBD1 (6 bases). This CDR3 comprises 12 residues. Deletions cut 5 bases from V and 8 bases from J, with 10 bases between. Germline V CDR1 and CDR2: LNHDA, SQIVND (reference sequence). CDR3 sequence: CASSVQGDEQFF. CDR3 nucleotide sequence: TGTGCCAGTAGTGTACAGGGCGATGAGCAGTTCTTC.

This sequence joins TRBV5-1 and TRBJ2-7, with D possibly matching TRBD2 (5 bases). The CDR3 spans 14 residues. Germline lookup yields CDR1 SGHRS and CDR2 YFSETQ. Trimming pared 0 bases from V and 2 bases from J, leaving 9 bases between. The chain's CDR3 is CASSLVPGTYEQYF. The CDR3, as DNA: TGCGCCAGCAGCTTGGTACCGGGAACCTACGAGCAGTACTTC.

The chain employs TRBV3-1 (or the pseudogene TRBV3-2) and TRBJ2-1; 10 nucleotides match TRBD1. The V segment lost 5 bases and the J segment 3 bases; nucleotides outside the gene matches: 7. CDR3 length equals 16 residues. Germline assignment: CDR1 LGHDT and CDR2 YNNKEL (reference sequence). CDR3 coding DNA: TGTGCCAGCAGCGCCTGGACAGGGGGTAGCTACAATGAGCAGTTCTTC. It codes for CASSAWTGGSYNEQFF.

The chain uses TRBV28 and TRBJ1-1; possibly TRBD1 for D (5 bases). This CDR3 region has 13 residues. Trimming stripped 3 bases from V and 7 bases from J, with 12 bases between. From germline, CDR1 is MDHEN and CDR2 SYDVKM. CDR3 loop: CASSFDDRYEAFF. CDR3 coding DNA: TGTGCCAGCAGTTTTGATGACAGATATGAAGCTTTCTTT.

The V and J genes are TRBV7-2 and TRBJ2-7; a weak D match, TRBD2 (6 bases). Germline V gene sequence: CDR1 SGHTA, CDR2 FQGNSA. Deletions cut 1 base from V and 6 bases from J, with 13 bases between. CDR3 length equals 14 residues. The CDR3 here is CASSLGVAAAEQYF. The CDR3, as DNA: TGTGCCAGCAGCTTAGGGGTAGCGGCCGCCGAGCAGTACTTC. Full variable domain (missing parts from reference TRBV7-2 and TRBJ2-7): GAGVSQSPSNKVTEKGKDVELRCDPISGHTALYWYRQSLGQGLEFLIYFQGNSAPDKSGLPSDRFSAERTGGSVSTLTIQRTQQEDSAVYLCASSLGVAAAEQYFGPGTRLTVT.

The genes are TRBV18 and TRBJ1-3; 7 bases map to TRBD1. The length of the CDR3 is 14 residues. V lost 4 bases to trimming and J lost 4 bases; unmatched junction nucleotides: 4. The germline V gene has CDR1 KGHSH and CDR2 LQKENI. CDR3 bases: TGTGCCAGCTCACGCACAGGGGACGGAAACACCATATATTTT. Translating it yields CASSRTGDGNTIYF.

V usage is TRBV2 and J usage is TRBJ2-7, with D maybe TRBD2 (5 bases). In germline, CDR1 is SNHLY, CDR2 FYNNEI. The CDR3 runs to 14 residues. V gave up 6 bases and J gave up 0 bases, with 12 bases separating them. CDR3 sequence: CASRGTRSSYEQYF. In nucleotides, the CDR3 is TGTGCCAGCAGAGGTACTAGGAGCTCCTACGAGCAGTACTTC.

This clone has only one observation. The genes are TRBV27 and TRBJ1-6, with D perhaps matching TRBD1 (5 bases). V was pared by 4 bases and J by 8 bases, with 15 bases between. The CDR3 is 15 amino acids. CDR1 is MNHEY and CDR2 is SMNVEV in the germline V gene (reference sequence). The DNA of the CDR3 is TGTGCCAGCAGTTCCTCCGGGACCTTTCATTCACCCCTCCACTTT. It codes for CASSSSGTFHSPLHF.

This chain uses TRBV5-1 with TRBJ1-2, with D uncertain. Germline assignment: CDR1 SGHRS and CDR2 YFSETQ. CDR3 length: 16 residues. Trimming stripped 5 bases from V and 0 bases from J, with 17 bases between. The CDR3 bases are TGCGCCAGCAGATATGCCCAGCGCAATTCTAACTATGGCTACACCTTC. It codes for CASRYAQRNSNYGYTF.

This clone was seen just once. V and J are TRBV6-5 and TRBJ2-3, with 12 positions matching TRBD1. The V and J ends lost 4 bases and 5 bases, in that order; junction bases with no gene match: 7. CDR3 length: 16 amino acids. Germline loops: CDR1 MNHEY, CDR2 SVGAGI. The CDR3 spells CASSSPGTGGKDTQYF. In DNA form, the CDR3 reads TGTGCCAGCAGTTCCCCCGGGACAGGGGGCAAAGATACGCAGTATTTT.

The chain employs TRBV6-1 and TRBJ2-7, with D hard to call. The V and J ends lost 2 bases and 1 base respectively, with 6 bases between them. CDR1 MNHNS and CDR2 SASEGT come from the germline V gene. The CDR3 consists of 13 residues. The CDR3 sequence is CASSESESYEQYV. The CDR3 DNA follows: TGTGCCAGCAGTGAATCGGAATCCTACGAGCAGTACGTC.

V is TRBV5-5 and J is TRBJ2-3; 10 bases fit TRBD2. Trimming took 4 bases from V and 6 from J; bases not matched to a gene: 11. The CDR3 extends over 16 amino acids. Germline-derived CDR1 and CDR2 are SGHKS and YYEKEE (reference sequence). CDR3 loop: CASSGISGRAEDTQYF. The CDR3 DNA sequence: TGTGCCAGCAGCGGAATAAGCGGGAGGGCCGAGGATACGCAGTATTTT.

The chain links TRBV4-2 to TRBJ1-5, with TRBD1 as a possible D gene (6 bases). The germline V and J ends were trimmed by 1 base and 0 bases, with 10 bases remaining between them. The CDR3 loop spans 16 amino acids. Germline CDR1 LGHNA, CDR2 YNFKEQ. Here the CDR3 DNA reads TGTGCCAGCAGCCAAGGGACAGATTATAGCAATCAGCCCCAGCATTTT. This codes for CASSQGTDYSNQPQHF.

The rearrangement links TRBV9 to TRBJ1-6, with 7 nucleotides matching TRBD1. Germline V gene data show CDR1 as SGDLS and CDR2 as YYNGEE. The CDR3 is made up of 15 amino acids. The J segment lost 3 bases and the V segment lost 4 bases, leaving 4 bases of the junction unmatched. The CDR3 region is CASSPRTGYNSPLHF. The CDR3 DNA sequence: TGTGCCAGCAGCCCGAGGACAGGCTATAATTCACCCCTCCACTTT.

In this sample, this clone turned up once. This CDR3 is CASSLVDEQYF. CDR3 in DNA: TGTGCCAGCAGCTTAGTCGACGAGCAGTACTTC. The genes are TRBV7-9 and TRBJ2-7; D is unclear. Trimming removed 1 base from V and 5 bases from J, with 3 bases in between. The CDR3 runs to 11 residues. From germline, CDR1 is SEHNR and CDR2 FQNEAQ (reference sequence).